Below, 5 T cell receptor beta chains from the same sample are listed, as sequenced in a study of somatic mutations in cytotoxic T cells in rheumatoid arthritis. Measured with immunoSEQ multiplex PCR; TCRdb has only the in-frame clones, and not every one. The sample comprises some 18,000 clones, over 60% of which are singletons, and about 5.1% rests with the top ten. Material for sequencing was CD8+ T cells sorted from blood. Receptor source: an adult with rheumatoid arthritis.

As to this clone: The sample holds other DNA sequences that translate to the same CDR3. The chain employs TRBV5-1 and TRBJ2-7; tentative D call: TRBD2 (6 bases). V dropped 0 bases and J dropped 7 bases, with 8 bases sitting between them. The CDR3 totals 12 residues. CDR1 and CDR2 from the germline V gene are SGHRS and YFSETQ. The CDR3, as DNA: TGCGCCAGCAGCTTGGCCGGAGGGGAGCAGTACTTC. As protein: CASSLAGGEQYF.

The CDR3 DNA follows: TGTGCCAGCAGTTACTCAACGTGGGGCCAGGATGGCTACACCTTC. Translation: CASSYSTWGQDGYTF. The rearrangement joins TRBV6-5 to TRBJ1-2; D may be TRBD1 (5 bases). The germline V gene encodes CDR1 MNHEY and CDR2 SVGAGI. V lost 0 bases and J lost 6, with 14 bases in between. The CDR3 covers 15 residues.

The chain is built from TRBV14 and TRBJ2-5; 9 nucleotides line up with TRBD1. This CDR3 is 15 amino acids long. CDR1 and CDR2 from the germline V gene are SGHDN and FVKESK. With V trimmed by 5 bases and J by 5 bases, 9 bases remained unmatched. DNA for the CDR3: TGTGCCAGCAGCACCTACAGGGGGCGCATGGAGACCCAGTACTTC. Amino acids: CASSTYRGRMETQYF.

The J gene is TRBJ2-7, the V gene TRBV4-1; perhaps D is TRBD1 or TRBD2 (6 bases each). The length of the CDR3 is 15 residues. Germline CDR1 MGHRA, CDR2 YSYEKL. V lost 1 base and J 3 bases, leaving 13 bases between the germline ends. CDR3 DNA: TGCGCCAGCAGCCAAGTGCCAGGGGAGGTCTACGAGCAGTACTTC. This gives the protein CASSQVPGEVYEQYF.

The rearrangement joins TRBV9 to TRBJ2-3, with D perhaps matching TRBD1 or TRBD2 (6 bases each). This CDR3 comprises 19 residues. Germline V gene sequence: CDR1 SGDLS, CDR2 YYNGEE. Trimming cost V 3 bases and J 4 bases, with 27 bases left between them. The CDR3 protein is CASSGQVGGRGEVADTQYF. CDR3 DNA sequence: TGTGCCAGCAGCGGACAAGTAGGGGGAAGGGGGGAGGTCGCAGATACGCAGTATTTT.